This T cell receptor (beta chain) was sequenced for a study of blood T cells in healthy people across ages. Regarding the study as a whole: Naive T cell percentage showed a strong correlation with TCR beta diversity.

Combining a sample-barcoded 5' primer with a J-beta primer mix, a second PCR ran for roughly 6 to 12 cycles. MiXCR was run by TCRdb on the 5' RACE reads, yielding one entry per CDR3 protein. Of about 940,000 distinct CDR3 sequences listed, 48% are singletons. Germline-derived CDR1 and CDR2 are DFQATT and SNEGSKA (reference sequence). This CDR3 comprises 15 residues. The junction had 9 bases not matched to a gene; V was cut back by 4 bases and J by 4 bases. Turning to this clonotype: The antigen is undetermined.

The sequence derives from a man in his thirties or forties in good health. Sequenced: blood. V is TRBV20-1 and J is TRBJ2-3; 9 bases line up with TRBD1. The DNA of the CDR3 is TGCAGTGCTACGACCGGGACAGGGAGGGCAGATACGCAGTATTTT. Its translation is CSATTGTGRADTQYF.